This T cell receptor beta chain originates from a study of blood T cell repertoires in COVID-19. Generated by immunoSEQ multiplex PCR, the TCRdb table keeps only in-frame clones and is missing some. Among roughly 110,000 clones listed, 71% were seen once. Germline CDR1 reads SGHDT; CDR2 reads YYEEEE. This CDR3 comprises 18 residues. V was trimmed by 0 bases and J by 0 bases, leaving 15 bases between them. The genes are TRBV5-6 and TRBJ1-4, with D tentatively TRBD1 (6 bases). Sequencing was done on a sample of peripheral blood. The clonotype originates from a human donor with acute or convalescent COVID-19. The donor label of this sample is uncertain. The CDR3 DNA reads TGTGCCAGCAGCTTGGCAGGGGAAAACGTGGCAACTAATGAAAAACTGTTTTTT. This gives the protein CASSLAGENVATNEKLFF.